One and the same sample provided the 10 T cell receptor beta chains below, sequenced in a study of blood T cell repertoires in COVID-19. Repertoires were generated with immunoSEQ multiplex PCR, while TCRdb's copy carries only in-frame clones and drops some. The sample lists a few hundred thousand clones; approximately 80% were seen once. The sequenced material came from peripheral blood. The receptors derive from a woman aged 80 or older with acute or convalescent COVID-19.

V and J are TRBV7-9 and TRBJ1-2; no reliable D call. Germline V gene sequence: CDR1 SEHNR, CDR2 FQNEAQ (reference sequence). The V end lost 4 bases, the J end lost 4 bases, and 22 bases lay between the germline ends. The CDR3 has 17 amino acids. The DNA of the CDR3 is TGTGCCAGCAGCTCCACAATGGGCCAGGCCACGTTCTATGGCTACACCTTC. Residues: CASSSTMGQATFYGYTF.

The chain uses TRBV3-1 (or the pseudogene TRBV3-2) and TRBJ2-7; D gene ambiguous. The CDR3 is 14 residues long. Per the germline V gene, CDR1 is LGHDT and CDR2 is YNNKEL (reference sequence). V lost 1 base and J 1 base, leaving 8 bases between the germline ends. CDR3 region: CASSQADISYEQYF. The CDR3 bases are TGTGCCAGCAGCCAAGCAGACATATCCTACGAGCAGTACTTC.

The chain combines TRBV7-9 with TRBJ1-2, with 8 bases matching TRBD1. The V gene's germline CDR1 is SEHNR and CDR2 FQNEAQ (reference sequence). After removal of 3 bases from V and 8 bases from J, the junction contained 5 bases not matched to a gene. The CDR3 has 13 amino acids. CDR3 in DNA: TGTGCCAGCAGCTTGACAGGGGAGGACGGCTACACCTTC. Translation: CASSLTGEDGYTF.

The rearrangement joins TRBV5-8 to TRBJ2-7, with 10 positions matching TRBD2. The CDR3 sequence is 15 residues long. CDR1 and CDR2 from the germline V gene are SGHTS and YDEGEE. The ends lost 3 bases at V and 3 bases at J; junction bases unmatched: 6. The CDR3 loop reads CASSSSGTSVYEQYF. The CDR3 coding sequence is TGTGCCAGCAGCTCCTCCGGGACTAGCGTCTACGAGCAGTACTTC.

This chain links TRBV28 with TRBJ2-5; 8 bases fit TRBD2. V trimming: 6 bases; J trimming: 7 bases; junction bases outside the gene matches: 7. The CDR3 sequence is 13 residues long. Germline V CDR1 and CDR2: MDHEN, SYDVKM. CDR3 DNA sequence: TGTGCCAGCAGGAAAGCGGGAGTCATGACCCAGTACTTC. Encoded protein: CASRKAGVMTQYF.

This clone was observed a few times. The V gene is TRBV28, the J gene TRBJ1-5, with 8 positions matching TRBD1. Per the germline V gene, CDR1 is MDHEN and CDR2 is SYDVKM. Trimming cost V 10 bases and J 3 bases; bases outside gene matches: 11. The CDR3 is 15 residues long. CDR3 loop: CAIAGSGGPNQPQHF. The CDR3 nucleotides are TGTGCCATCGCAGGATCAGGGGGCCCCAATCAGCCCCAGCATTTT.

This clone has only a few counts. The chain has TRBV10-3 and TRBJ2-7, with 10 bases that match TRBD1. V trimming: 0 bases; J trimming: 5 bases; junction bases outside the gene matches: 7. This CDR3 has 16 residues. Per the germline V gene, CDR1 is ENHRY and CDR2 is SYGVKD. CDR3 DNA sequence: TGTGCCATCAGTGAGTCACCCGGACAGGGGGTCCACGAGCAGTACTTC. Translating it yields CAISESPGQGVHEQYF.

The CDR3 DNA reads TGCGCCAGCAGCCCTAGCGGGGGAATGGTCAACAATGAGCAGTTCTTC. The encoded protein is CASSPSGGMVNNEQFF. The chain joins TRBV5-1 to TRBJ2-1, with 10 bases fitting TRBD2. Germline values: CDR1 SGHRS, CDR2 YFSETQ. This CDR3 is 16 amino acids long. After removal of 4 bases from V and 5 bases from J, the junction contained 9 bases not matched to a gene.

V usage is TRBV2 and J usage is TRBJ2-7, with TRBD2 matching over 9 bases. CDR3 size: 18 residues. Germline V gives CDR1 SNHLY, CDR2 FYNNEI. V lost 6 bases, J lost 5 bases, and 20 bases stayed unmatched. The CDR3 region is CASRETPRWGREGDEQYF. CDR3 nucleotides: TGTGCCAGCAGGGAAACGCCGCGTTGGGGGCGGGAGGGGGACGAGCAGTACTTC. Full variable domain (rest looked up from reference TRBV2 and TRBJ2-7): EPEVTQTPSHQVTQMGQEVILRCVPISNHLYFYWYRQILGQKVEFLVSFYNNEISEKSEIFDDQFSVERPDGSNFTLKIRSTKLEDSAMYFCASRETPRWGREGDEQYFGPGTRLTVT.

The chain carries TRBV19 and TRBJ2-1, with D perhaps matching TRBD2 (5 bases). The length of the CDR3 is 15 residues. V shed 5 bases and J shed 0 bases, with 11 bases lying between them. CDR1 and CDR2 (germline): LNHDA, SQIVND (reference sequence). CDR3 DNA sequence: TGTGCCAGTAGTGTCGGACGGGACTCCTACAATGAGCAGTTCTTC. Its protein product is CASSVGRDSYNEQFF.